The next 21 T cell receptor beta chains were all read from a single sample in a study of CD8 T cells in Susac syndrome (dated by TCRdb to between 2018 and 2021). The library was obtained by the immunoSEQ multiplex PCR assay. RNA was extracted using the RNeasy kit, and 0.5 to 1 microgram was reverse transcribed with random hexamers. TCRdb took the public reads, trimmed them with fastp at Q25, ran MiXCR for clone calling and kept in-frame beta chains. Every entry covers one CDR3 protein and lists the most common genes and DNA from its rows. This sample gives roughly 190,000 distinct CDR3 sequences in total; roughly 90% of them show up just once. Approximately 0.09% of the sample rests with the top ten. Sequencing was done on a sample of CD4+ T cells from PBMCs. The source of these receptors is a human donor with Susac syndrome.

The DNA of the CDR3 is TGTGCCAGCAGCCCCGACAGGGGGAGTGAAAAACTGTTTTTT. This sequence encodes CASSPDRGSEKLFF. The V gene is TRBV7-2, the J gene TRBJ1-4, with 9 nucleotides matching TRBD1. Losses at the gene ends were 5 bases for V and 7 bases for J; bases not matched to a gene: 5. Germline values: CDR1 SGHTA, CDR2 FQGNSA. The CDR3 extends over 14 amino acids.

V and J are TRBV7-9 and TRBJ2-7; D gene uncertain. V gave up 3 bases and J gave up 0 bases, with 6 bases separating them. Germline V gene sequence: CDR1 SEHNR, CDR2 FQNEAQ (reference sequence). CDR3 length equals 13 residues. This CDR3 reads CASSFEVSYEQYF. The CDR3 region has the DNA TGTGCCAGCAGCTTTGAGGTCTCCTACGAGCAGTACTTC.

Details on this clonotype: One end of the junction varies from germline; a read error may be responsible. The chain combines TRBV2 with TRBJ1-5, with D perhaps TRBD1 (5 bases). The CDR3 has 14 amino acids. The V gene's germline CDR1 is SNHLY and CDR2 FYNNEI. This CDR3 is CASSEDRGNEPQHF. CDR3 nucleotide sequence: TGTGCCAGCAGCGAAGACAGAGGGAACGAGCCCCAGCATTTT. Supplemented by reference TRBV2 and TRBJ1-5, the full variable domain reads EPEVTQTPSHQVTQMGQEVILRCVPISNHLYFYWYRQILGQKVEFLVSFYNNEISEKSEIFDDQFSVERPDGSNFTLKIRSTKLEDSAMYFCASSEDRGNEPQHFGDGTRLSIL.

The genes are TRBV20-1 and TRBJ2-2; TRBD2 aligns across 7 bases. V trimming: 5 bases; J trimming: 3 bases; junction bases outside the gene matches: 3. The germline CDR1 and CDR2 sequences are DFQATT and SNEGSKA (reference sequence). The CDR3 is made up of 13 amino acids. CDR3 loop: CSAVSGDTGELFF. In DNA, the CDR3 is TGCAGTGCTGTAAGCGGGGACACCGGGGAGCTGTTTTTT.

As DNA, the CDR3 is TGTGCCAGCAGCCAAGGGGGCGTCTACGAGCAGTACTTC. Translation gives CASSQGGVYEQYF. The chain links TRBV3-1 to TRBJ2-7; the D gene is possibly TRBD1 (5 bases). V dropped 1 base and J dropped 3 bases, with 7 bases sitting between them. Germline lookup yields CDR1 LGHDT and CDR2 YNNKEL (reference sequence). CDR3 size: 13 residues.

This clonotype has just a few counts. The chain is built from TRBV5-1 and TRBJ2-7, with D perhaps TRBD1 or TRBD2 (6 bases each). CDR3 length: 17 amino acids. The V end lost 1 base, the J end lost 1 base, and 18 bases lay between the germline ends. Germline CDR1 is SGHRS and CDR2 is YFSETQ. The CDR3 nucleotides are TGCGCCAGCAGCTTGTCTAGGGGGGCGGTTTGGTCCTACGAGCAGTACTTC. This gives the protein CASSLSRGAVWSYEQYF.

CDR3 in DNA: TGCGCCAGCAGCCAAGGACAGGGGGCGACGGGGGTTTGGAGCAATCAGCCCCAGCATTTT. Protein product: CASSQGQGATGVWSNQPQHF. The chain joins TRBV4-1 to TRBJ1-5; 10 bases match TRBD1. Per the germline V gene, CDR1 is MGHRA and CDR2 is YSYEKL. The CDR3 consists of 20 residues. V shed 1 base, J shed 1 base, and the junction held 13 bases outside the gene matches.

The V and J genes are TRBV11-2 and TRBJ1-5; D unresolved. Germline V gene data show CDR1 as SGHAT and CDR2 as FQNNGV. The CDR3 spans 14 residues. The V and J ends lost 0 bases and 9 bases respectively, with 12 bases between them. CDR3 in amino acids: CASSLDTALGPQHF. DNA of the CDR3: TGTGCCAGCAGCTTAGATACGGCGCTCGGGCCCCAGCATTTT.

The CDR3 region has the DNA TGCAGTGCTCGTTCCTCGGCGGGAGGGCCCGAGCAGTACTTC. This gives the protein CSARSSAGGPEQYF. This chain connects TRBV20-1 to TRBJ2-7; the match to TRBD2 covers 9 bases. Losses at the gene ends were 5 bases for V and 6 bases for J; bases not matched to a gene: 11. Germline values: CDR1 DFQATT, CDR2 SNEGSKA (reference sequence). The CDR3 extends over 14 amino acids.

This chain connects TRBV5-1 to TRBJ2-7; 7 nucleotides align to TRBD2. V shed 0 bases, J shed 6 bases, and the junction held 6 bases outside the gene matches. In germline, CDR1 is SGHRS, CDR2 YFSETQ. This CDR3 has 14 residues. This CDR3 is CASSLGTRLAEQYF. The CDR3 coding sequence is TGCGCCAGCAGCTTGGGGACTAGATTAGCCGAGCAGTACTTC.

The chain links TRBV12-3 or TRBV12-4 to TRBJ1-2, with no clear D. Between the trimmed V and J ends, which lost 7 bases and 0 bases, there was a span of 12 bases. CDR3 length equals 14 residues. The DNA for the CDR3 is TGTGCCAGCACTCCTGGAGGAGCTAACTATGGCTACACCTTC. It translates to CASTPGGANYGYTF.

This rearrangement joins TRBV11-1 to TRBJ1-2; D remains ambiguous. Trimming left V 2 bases short and J 5 bases short, with 15 bases between. The CDR3 totals 15 residues. In germline, CDR1 is SGHAT, CDR2 FQDESV (reference sequence). The CDR3 DNA reads as TGTGCCAGCAGCTTAAACCCGACAAGAACTTATGGCTACACCTTC. Protein product: CASSLNPTRTYGYTF.

The table lists this clonotype with a count of one. The chain has TRBV28 and TRBJ2-1; no clear D gene. V was shortened by 7 bases and J by 11 bases, with 12 bases between the two germline ends. The CDR3 covers 11 residues. The germline gives CDR1 MDHEN, CDR2 SYDVKM. The CDR3, as DNA: TGTGCCAGCATTTTTCAGACTCAGCAGTTCTTC. Amino acid sequence: CASIFQTQQFF.

This chain links TRBV19 with TRBJ1-3; the D is unclear. This CDR3 has 14 residues. Germline CDR1 reads LNHDA; CDR2 reads SQIVND (reference sequence). The ends were cut back, 3 bases at V and 4 bases at J, with 10 bases in the middle. The CDR3 protein is CASSMFGRGNTIYF. The CDR3 DNA is TGTGCCAGTAGTATGTTTGGCCGAGGAAACACCATATATTTT.

This clonotype was recorded only once. The V and J genes are TRBV20-1 and TRBJ2-7; 10 bases are a match to TRBD1. Germline CDR1 and CDR2: DFQATT and SNEGSKA (reference sequence). The CDR3 loop spans 15 amino acids. V dropped 2 bases and J dropped 5; count of bases not matched to a gene: 9. In DNA form, the CDR3 reads TGCAGTGCTAGAAGATCCGGGACAGGGGACGACGAGCAGTACTTC. It is translated as CSARRSGTGDDEQYF.

The J gene is TRBJ1-3, the V gene TRBV19; D ambiguous. This CDR3 has 16 amino acids. Germline CDR1 reads LNHDA; CDR2 reads SQIVND (reference sequence). Trimming removed 2 bases at V and 6 bases at J, with 17 bases between. The CDR3 DNA sequence: TGTGCCAGTAGTATAATCCGTCCGGATCGGGAAAACACCATATATTTT. Protein: CASSIIRPDRENTIYF.

The chain is built from TRBV9 and TRBJ2-1, with 8 bases that match TRBD2. The CDR3 has 16 amino acids. The V gene end was trimmed by 0 bases and the J gene end by 5 bases; junction bases not matched to a gene: 7. Per the germline V gene, CDR1 is SGDLS and CDR2 is YYNGEE. CDR3 sequence reads: CASSVAGGGHNNEQFF. The CDR3 DNA follows: TGTGCCAGCAGCGTAGCCGGCGGGGGGCACAACAATGAGCAGTTCTTC.

V gene TRBV12-5 combines with J gene TRBJ1-6; D is undetermined. The CDR3 loop spans 13 amino acids. V was pared by 3 bases and J by 6 bases, with 6 bases between. Germline assignment: CDR1 LGHNT and CDR2 FRNRAP. This CDR3 reads CASGLELNSPLHF. CDR3 coding DNA: TGTGCTAGTGGTTTAGAACTTAATTCACCCCTCCACTTT.

The chain is built from TRBV28 and TRBJ1-1; possibly TRBD1 for D (6 bases). CDR1 and CDR2 (germline): MDHEN, SYDVKM. This CDR3 has 13 residues. CDR3 region: CAARGGVNTEAFF. The CDR3 DNA is TGTGCAGCAAGAGGGGGGGTGAACACTGAAGCTTTCTTT.

This sequence joins TRBV24-1 and TRBJ2-1; 14 positions match TRBD2. The CDR3 runs 17 residues. Germline-derived CDR1 and CDR2 are KGHDR and SFDVKD. Unmatched junction bases numbered 7, after V lost 3 bases and J lost 7 bases. DNA of the CDR3: TGTGCCACCAGTGATACGGGACTAGCGGGAGTTCCGAATGAGCAGTTCTTC. Translated: CATSDTGLAGVPNEQFF.

The V and J genes are TRBV20-1 and TRBJ2-1, with 10 bases fitting TRBD2. V was pared by 1 base and J by 11 bases, with 8 bases of the junction left unmatched. The CDR3 length is 14 residues. The V gene's germline CDR1 is DFQATT and CDR2 SNEGSKA (reference sequence). CDR3 in amino acids: CSARVSSGRTKQFF. The CDR3 bases are TGCAGTGCTAGAGTGTCTAGCGGGAGAACCAAGCAGTTCTTC.